This T cell receptor (beta chain) was profiled in a study of CD8 T cells in ankylosing spondylitis. TCRdb reprocessed the 5' RACE reads via MiXCR and lists one record per CDR3 protein. The table shows about 250,000 distinct CDR3 sequences, with more than 25% occurring only once. This clonotype originated in a male donor with ankylosing spondylitis or in good health (not recorded which). The sample was blood, either unsorted or a sorted T cell fraction (not recorded which).

The CDR3: CASSYTTADTQYF. The CDR3 DNA follows: TGTGCCAGCAGTTACACAACGGCAGATACGCAGTATTTT. The chain combines TRBV6-5 with TRBJ2-3, with D uncertain. The CDR3 is 13 residues long. In germline, CDR1 is MNHEY, CDR2 SVGAGI. V lost 2 bases to trimming and J lost 4 bases, with 7 bases between them.